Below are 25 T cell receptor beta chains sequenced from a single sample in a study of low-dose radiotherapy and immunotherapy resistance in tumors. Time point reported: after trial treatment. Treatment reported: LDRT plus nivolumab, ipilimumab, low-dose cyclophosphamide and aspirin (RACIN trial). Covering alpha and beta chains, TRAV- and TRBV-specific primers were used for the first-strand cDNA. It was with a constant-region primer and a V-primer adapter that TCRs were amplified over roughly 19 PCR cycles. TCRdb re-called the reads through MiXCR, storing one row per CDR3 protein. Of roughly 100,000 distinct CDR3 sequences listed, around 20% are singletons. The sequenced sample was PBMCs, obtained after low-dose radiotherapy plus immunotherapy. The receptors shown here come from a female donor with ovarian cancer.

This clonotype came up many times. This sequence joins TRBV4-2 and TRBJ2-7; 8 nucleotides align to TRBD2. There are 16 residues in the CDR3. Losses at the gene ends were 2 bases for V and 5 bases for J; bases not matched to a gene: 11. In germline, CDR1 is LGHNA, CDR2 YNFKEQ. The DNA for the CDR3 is TGTGCCAGCAGCCAACCTAAAGCGGGAGTCTACCACGAGCAGTACTTC. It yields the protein CASSQPKAGVYHEQYF.

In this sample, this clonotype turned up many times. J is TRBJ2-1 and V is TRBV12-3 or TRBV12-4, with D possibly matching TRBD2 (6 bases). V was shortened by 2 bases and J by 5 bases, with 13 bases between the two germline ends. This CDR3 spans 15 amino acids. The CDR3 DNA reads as TGTGCCAGCAGTTTACTCGGGGGACCCGACAATGAGCAGTTCTTC. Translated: CASSLLGGPDNEQFF.

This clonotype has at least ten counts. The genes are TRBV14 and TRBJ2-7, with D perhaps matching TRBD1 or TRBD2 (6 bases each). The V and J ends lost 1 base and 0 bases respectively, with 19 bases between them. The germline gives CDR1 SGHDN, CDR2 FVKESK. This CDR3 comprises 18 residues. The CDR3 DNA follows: TGTGCCAGCAGCCAAGGACCCGGACAGCGGGTCAGCTCCTACGAGCAGTACTTC. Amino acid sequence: CASSQGPGQRVSSYEQYF.

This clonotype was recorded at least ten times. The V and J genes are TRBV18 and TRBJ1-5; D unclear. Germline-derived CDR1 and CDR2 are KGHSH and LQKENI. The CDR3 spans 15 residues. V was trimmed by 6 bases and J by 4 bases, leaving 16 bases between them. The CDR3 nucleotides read TGTGCCAGCTCTCCCTCGGGAAGAACTAATCAGCCCCAGCATTTT. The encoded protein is CASSPSGRTNQPQHF.

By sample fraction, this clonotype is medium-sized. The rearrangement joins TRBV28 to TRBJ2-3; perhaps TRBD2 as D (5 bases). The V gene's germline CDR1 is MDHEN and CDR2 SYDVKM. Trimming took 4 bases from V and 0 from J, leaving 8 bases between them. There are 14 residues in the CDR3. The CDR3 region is CASSSGISTDTQYF. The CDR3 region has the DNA TGTGCCAGCAGTTCCGGGATTAGCACAGATACGCAGTATTTT.

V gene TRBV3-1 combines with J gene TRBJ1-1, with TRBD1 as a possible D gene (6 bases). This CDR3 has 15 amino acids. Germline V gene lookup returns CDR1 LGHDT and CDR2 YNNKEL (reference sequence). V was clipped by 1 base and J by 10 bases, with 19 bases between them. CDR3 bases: TGTGCCAGCAGCCAAGGGCGGGGGGCGCGAATTCCAGCTTTCTTT. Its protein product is CASSQGRGARIPAFF.

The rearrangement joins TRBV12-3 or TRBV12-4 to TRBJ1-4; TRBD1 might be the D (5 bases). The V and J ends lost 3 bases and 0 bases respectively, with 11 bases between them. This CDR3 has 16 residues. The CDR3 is CASSLGRVATNEKLFF. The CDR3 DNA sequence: TGTGCCAGCAGTTTGGGCAGGGTTGCAACTAATGAAAAACTGTTTTTT.

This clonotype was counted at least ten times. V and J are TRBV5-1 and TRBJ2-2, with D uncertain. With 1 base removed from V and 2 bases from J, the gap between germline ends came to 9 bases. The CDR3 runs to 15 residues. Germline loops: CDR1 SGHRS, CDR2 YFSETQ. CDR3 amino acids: CASSLSAANTGELFF. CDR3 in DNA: TGCGCCAGCAGCTTGTCGGCAGCCAACACCGGGGAGCTGTTTTTT.

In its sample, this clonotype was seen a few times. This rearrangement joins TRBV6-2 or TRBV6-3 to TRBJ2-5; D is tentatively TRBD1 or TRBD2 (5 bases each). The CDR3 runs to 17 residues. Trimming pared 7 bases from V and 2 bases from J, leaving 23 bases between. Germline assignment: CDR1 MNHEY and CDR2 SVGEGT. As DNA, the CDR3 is TGTGCCAGCACCTCACCCCAGACCGGGACGGAGCAAGAGACCCAGTACTTC. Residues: CASTSPQTGTEQETQYF.

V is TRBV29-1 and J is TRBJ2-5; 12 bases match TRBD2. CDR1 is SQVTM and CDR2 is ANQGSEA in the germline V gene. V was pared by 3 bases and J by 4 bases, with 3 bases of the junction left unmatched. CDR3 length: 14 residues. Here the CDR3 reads CSVEILAGGETQYF. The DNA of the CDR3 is TGCAGCGTTGAGATACTAGCGGGAGGAGAGACCCAGTACTTC.

CDR3 DNA sequence: TGCAGTGCCCCTAGGCCCGGCGGGGGGGACCTCCTAAATTCACCCCTCCACTTT. Translated, it gives CSAPRPGGGDLLNSPLHF. This chain uses TRBV20-1 with TRBJ1-6; a weak D match, TRBD1 (5 bases). Germline CDR1 and CDR2: DFQATT and SNEGSKA (reference sequence). The V end lost 6 bases, the J end lost 7 bases, and 28 bases lay between the germline ends. There are 18 residues in the CDR3.

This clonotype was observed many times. The CDR3 bases are TGTGCCAGCAGGGAGACAGCCTACGAGCAGTACTTC. Amino acid sequence: CASRETAYEQYF. This chain uses TRBV21-1 with TRBJ2-7; the D call in the table, TRBD1, was not verified against the DNA. TRBV21-1 is tagged as a pseudogene. The CDR3 runs 12 residues.

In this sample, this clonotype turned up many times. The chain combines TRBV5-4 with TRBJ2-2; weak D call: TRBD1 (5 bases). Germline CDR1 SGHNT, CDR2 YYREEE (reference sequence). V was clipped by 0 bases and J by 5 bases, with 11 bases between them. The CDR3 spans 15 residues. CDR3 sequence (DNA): TGTGCCAGCAGCTTGGCTCAGGGTGTAACCGGGGAGCTGTTTTTT. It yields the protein CASSLAQGVTGELFF.

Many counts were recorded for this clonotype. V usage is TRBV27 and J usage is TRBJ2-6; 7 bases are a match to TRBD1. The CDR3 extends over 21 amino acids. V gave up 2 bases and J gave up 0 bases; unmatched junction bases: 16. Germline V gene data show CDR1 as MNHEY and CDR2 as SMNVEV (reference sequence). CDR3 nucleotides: TGTGCCAGCAGTTTAAGTTTTGGACAGGCCTTTTTTACCTCTGGGGCCAACGTCCTGACTTTC. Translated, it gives CASSLSFGQAFFTSGANVLTF.

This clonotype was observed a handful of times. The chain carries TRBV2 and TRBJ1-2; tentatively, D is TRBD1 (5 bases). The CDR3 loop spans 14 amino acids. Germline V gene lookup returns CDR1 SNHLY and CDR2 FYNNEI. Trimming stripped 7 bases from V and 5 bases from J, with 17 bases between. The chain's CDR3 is CASTALRQIYGYTF. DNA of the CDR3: TGTGCCAGCACGGCCCTGCGACAGATTTATGGCTACACCTTC.

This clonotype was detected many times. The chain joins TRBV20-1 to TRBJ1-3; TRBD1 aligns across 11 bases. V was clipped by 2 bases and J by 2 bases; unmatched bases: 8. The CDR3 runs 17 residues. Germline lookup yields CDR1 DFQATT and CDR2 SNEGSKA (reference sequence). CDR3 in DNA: TGCAGTGCTAGAATACACGGGGGACAGGGGGCTGGAAACACCATATATTTT. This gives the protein CSARIHGGQGAGNTIYF.

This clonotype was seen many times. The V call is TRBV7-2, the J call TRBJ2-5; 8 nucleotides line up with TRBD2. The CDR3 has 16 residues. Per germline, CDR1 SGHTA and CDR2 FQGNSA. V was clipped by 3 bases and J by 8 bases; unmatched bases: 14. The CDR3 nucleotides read TGTGCCAGCAGCTTCCTCGTCAACGGGGGGGGGGCAACCCAGTACTTC. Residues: CASSFLVNGGGATQYF.

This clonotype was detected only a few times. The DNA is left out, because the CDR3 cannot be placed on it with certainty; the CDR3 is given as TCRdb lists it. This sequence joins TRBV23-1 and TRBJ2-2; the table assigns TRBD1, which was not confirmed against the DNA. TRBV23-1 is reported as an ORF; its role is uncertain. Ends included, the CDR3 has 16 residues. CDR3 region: CASSCGTGGTPGSCFF.

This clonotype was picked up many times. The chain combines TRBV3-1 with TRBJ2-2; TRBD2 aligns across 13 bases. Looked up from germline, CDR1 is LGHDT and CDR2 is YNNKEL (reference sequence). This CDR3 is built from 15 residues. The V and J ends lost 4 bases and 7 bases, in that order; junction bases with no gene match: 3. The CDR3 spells CASSRTSGSLGELFF. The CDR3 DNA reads TGTGCCAGCAGCCGGACTAGCGGGAGCCTCGGGGAGCTGTTTTTT.

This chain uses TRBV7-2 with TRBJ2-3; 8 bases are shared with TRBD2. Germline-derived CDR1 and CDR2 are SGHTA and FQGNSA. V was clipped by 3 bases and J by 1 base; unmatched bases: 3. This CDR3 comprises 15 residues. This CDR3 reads CASSFDSGGTDTQYF. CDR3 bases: TGTGCCAGCAGCTTTGATAGCGGGGGCACAGATACGCAGTATTTT.

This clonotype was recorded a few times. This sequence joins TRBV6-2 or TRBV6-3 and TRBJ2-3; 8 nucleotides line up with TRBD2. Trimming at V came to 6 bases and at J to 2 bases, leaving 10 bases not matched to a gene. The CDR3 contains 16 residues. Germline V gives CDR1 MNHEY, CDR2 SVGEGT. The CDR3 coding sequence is TGTGCCAGCAGACCATCCAGCGGGGGCTACACAGATACGCAGTATTTT. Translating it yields CASRPSSGGYTDTQYF.

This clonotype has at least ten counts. The CDR3 DNA reads TGTGCCAGCAGCCAAGATGGGAAGCCCCAGCATTTT. This translates into CASSQDGKPQHF. V is TRBV3-1 and J is TRBJ1-5; no firm D call. CDR1 and CDR2 from the germline V gene are LGHDT and YNNKEL (reference sequence). There are 12 residues in the CDR3. V lost 0 bases, J lost 8 bases, and 5 bases lay in between.

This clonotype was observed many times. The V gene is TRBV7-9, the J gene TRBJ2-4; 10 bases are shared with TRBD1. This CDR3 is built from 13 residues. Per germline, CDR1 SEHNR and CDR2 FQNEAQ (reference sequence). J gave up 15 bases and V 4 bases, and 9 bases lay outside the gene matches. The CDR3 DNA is TGTGCCAGCAGCTCCTCGGACAGGGGGTGGTCGTACTTC. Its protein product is CASSSSDRGWSYF.

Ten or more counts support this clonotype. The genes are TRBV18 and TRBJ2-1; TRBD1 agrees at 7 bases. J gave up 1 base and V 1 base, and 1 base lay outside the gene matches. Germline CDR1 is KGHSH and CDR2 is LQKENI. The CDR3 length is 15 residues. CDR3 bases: TGTGCCAGCTCACCACAGGGGGCATCCTACAATGAGCAGTTCTTC. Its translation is CASSPQGASYNEQFF.

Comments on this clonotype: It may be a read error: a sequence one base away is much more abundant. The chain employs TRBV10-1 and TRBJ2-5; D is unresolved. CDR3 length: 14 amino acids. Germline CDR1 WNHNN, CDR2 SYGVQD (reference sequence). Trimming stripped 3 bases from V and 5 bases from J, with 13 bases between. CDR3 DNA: TGCGCCAGCAGTGATCCAGACCTCCCGGAGACCCAGTACTTC. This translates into CASSDPDLPETQYF.